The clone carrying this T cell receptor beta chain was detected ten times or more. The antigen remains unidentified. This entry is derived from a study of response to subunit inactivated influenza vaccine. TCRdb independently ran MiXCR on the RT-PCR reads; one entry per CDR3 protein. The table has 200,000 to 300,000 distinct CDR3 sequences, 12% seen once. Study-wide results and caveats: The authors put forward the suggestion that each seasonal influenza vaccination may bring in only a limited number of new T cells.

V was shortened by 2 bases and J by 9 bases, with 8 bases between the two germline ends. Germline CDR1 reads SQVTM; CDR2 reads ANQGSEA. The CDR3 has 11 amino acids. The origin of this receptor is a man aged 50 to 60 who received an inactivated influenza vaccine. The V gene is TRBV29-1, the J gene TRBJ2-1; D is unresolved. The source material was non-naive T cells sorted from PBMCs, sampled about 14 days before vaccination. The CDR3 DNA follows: TGCAGCGTTGAATCCGGGCTTGAGCAGTTCTTC. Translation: CSVESGLEQFF.